This T cell receptor (beta chain) derives from a study of cytomegalovirus exposure and HLA in healthy donors. PCR was performed using 60 Vbeta and 13 Jbeta primers. The method was immunoSEQ multiplex PCR; TCRdb's version includes in-frame clones alone and lacks a portion of them. The top ten hold under 2% of the sample, which has around 130,000 clones, 70% to 85% seen once. In regard to this clone: What it recognizes is unknown.

Study-level results: In a later analysis, HLA-associated beta chains showed higher expansion and lower generation probabilities than comparable chains. The majority of CMV-associated TCR beta chains were reported as apparently HLA-restricted in a later analysis. Rarity characterized most TCR sequences, yet some public TCRs appeared in many donors. The productive fraction for most TCR beta V segments was about 87% or about 30% in an earlier analysis.

This CDR3 has 12 amino acids. Trimming shortened V by 8 bases and J by 2 bases, and 9 bases separated the two germline ends. The germline V gene encodes CDR1 MDHEN and CDR2 SYDVKM. The origin of this receptor is a boy aged 5-17 years in good health and CMV-seronegative. V is TRBV28 and J is TRBJ1-1; weak D call: TRBD1 (5 bases). The sequenced sample was PBMCs. The CDR3 spells CASRGGNTEAFF. CDR3 in DNA: TGTGCCAGCCGGGGGGGTAACACTGAAGCTTTCTTT.